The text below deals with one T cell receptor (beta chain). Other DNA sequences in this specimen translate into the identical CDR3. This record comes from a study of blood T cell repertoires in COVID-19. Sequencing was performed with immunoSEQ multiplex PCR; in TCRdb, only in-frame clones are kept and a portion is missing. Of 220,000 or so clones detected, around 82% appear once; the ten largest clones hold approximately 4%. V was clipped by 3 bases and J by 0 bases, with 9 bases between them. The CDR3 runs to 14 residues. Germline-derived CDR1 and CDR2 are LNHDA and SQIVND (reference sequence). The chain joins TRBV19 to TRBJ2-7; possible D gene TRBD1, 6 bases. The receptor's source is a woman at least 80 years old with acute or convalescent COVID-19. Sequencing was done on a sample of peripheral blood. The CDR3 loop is CASSITGSSYEQYF. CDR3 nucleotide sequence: TGTGCCAGTAGTATTACAGGGAGCTCCTACGAGCAGTACTTC.